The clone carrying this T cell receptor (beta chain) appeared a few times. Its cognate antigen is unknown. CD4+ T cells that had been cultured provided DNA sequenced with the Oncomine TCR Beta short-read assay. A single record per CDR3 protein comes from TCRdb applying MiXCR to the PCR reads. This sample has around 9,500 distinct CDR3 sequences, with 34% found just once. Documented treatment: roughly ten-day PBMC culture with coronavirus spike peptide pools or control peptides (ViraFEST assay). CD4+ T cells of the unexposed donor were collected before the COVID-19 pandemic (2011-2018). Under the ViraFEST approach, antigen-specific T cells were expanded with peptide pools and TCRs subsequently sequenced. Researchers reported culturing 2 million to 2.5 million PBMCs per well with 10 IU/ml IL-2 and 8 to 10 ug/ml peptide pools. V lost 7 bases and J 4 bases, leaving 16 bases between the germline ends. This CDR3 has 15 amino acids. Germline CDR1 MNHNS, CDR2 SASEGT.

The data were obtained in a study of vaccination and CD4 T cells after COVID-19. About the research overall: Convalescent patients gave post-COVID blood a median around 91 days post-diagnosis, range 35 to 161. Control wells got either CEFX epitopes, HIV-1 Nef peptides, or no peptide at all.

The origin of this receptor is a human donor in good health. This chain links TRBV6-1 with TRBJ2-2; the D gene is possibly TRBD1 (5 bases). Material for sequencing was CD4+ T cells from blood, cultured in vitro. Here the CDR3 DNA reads TGTGCCAGCATGGGTCTTGGGGCCGGCACCGGGGAGCTGTTTTTT. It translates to CASMGLGAGTGELFF.